The 30 T cell receptor beta chains reported below all come from one sample, sequenced in a study of T cells after yellow fever vaccination. MiXCR was run by TCRdb on the 5' RACE reads, yielding one entry per CDR3 protein. In the table there are approximately 12,000 distinct CDR3 sequences, 4.9% of which are singletons. The material was PBMCs, either bulk or a sorted T-cell subset (CD4+, CD8+, memory, or dextramer-sorted; not recorded which), obtained 45 days after the yellow fever booster vaccination. Source of these receptors: a man aged 30 to 39 who received the YFV17D yellow fever vaccine.

In this sample, this clonotype turned up many times. The chain employs TRBV5-4 and TRBJ2-5; D may correspond to TRBD1 or TRBD2 (5 bases each). Germline loops: CDR1 SGHNT, CDR2 YYREEE (reference sequence). CDR3 length equals 15 residues. V was clipped by 5 bases and J by 0 bases, with 14 bases between them. For the CDR3, the DNA is TGTGCCAGCAGACCATCGGGACCGAACCAAGAGACCCAGTACTTC. Residues: CASRPSGPNQETQYF.

The sample holds many counts of this clonotype. The rearrangement joins TRBV24-1 to TRBJ2-5; 7 bases map to TRBD1. After removal of 4 bases from V and 0 bases from J, the junction contained 4 bases not matched to a gene. CDR1 is KGHDR, CDR2 SFDVKD, per germline. The CDR3 runs to 15 residues. CDR3 protein: CATSDPGQDQETQYF. The DNA for the CDR3 is TGTGCCACCAGTGACCCCGGACAGGACCAAGAGACCCAGTACTTC.

In its sample, this clonotype was seen many times. The V and J genes are TRBV4-3 and TRBJ1-5; D not certain. The germline gives CDR1 LGHNA, CDR2 YSLEER. Trimming shortened V by 4 bases and J by 3 bases, and 13 bases separated the two germline ends. The CDR3 spans 15 residues. The CDR3 coding sequence is TGCGCCAGCAGCCCCAGTGTACAGTACAATCAGCCCCAGCATTTT. It is translated as CASSPSVQYNQPQHF.

This clonotype was recorded at least ten times. This chain links TRBV6-2 or TRBV6-3 with TRBJ1-6; the match to TRBD1 covers 12 bases. CDR1 and CDR2 from the germline V gene are MNHEY and SVGEGT. The CDR3 totals 20 residues. The V and J ends lost 2 bases and 3 bases, in that order; junction bases with no gene match: 11. CDR3 in DNA: TGTGCCAGCAGTTACGGCACCGGGACAGGGGGCTCCCACTATAATTCACCCCTCCACTTT. It encodes CASSYGTGTGGSHYNSPLHF.

The sample holds many counts of this clonotype. This chain uses TRBV7-8 with TRBJ2-7, with TRBD2 identical over 14 bases. The CDR3 consists of 18 residues. V lost 5 bases to trimming and J lost 2 bases; unmatched junction nucleotides: 11. CDR1 SGHVS and CDR2 FQNEAQ come from the germline V gene. CDR3 in amino acids: CASSIAGGTSGSTYEQYF. The CDR3, as DNA: TGTGCCAGCAGCATTGCGGGGGGGACTAGCGGGAGTACCTACGAGCAGTACTTC.

This clonotype was counted ten times or more. The CDR3 DNA sequence: TGCAGTGCAACGAGGACTAGCGGGACTTCAGATACGCAGTATTTT. Its translation: CSATRTSGTSDTQYF. This rearrangement joins TRBV20-1 to TRBJ2-3, with 12 positions matching TRBD2. CDR1 and CDR2 (germline): DFQATT, SNEGSKA (reference sequence). There are 15 residues in the CDR3. V lost 6 bases and J lost 4; bases outside the gene matches: 8.

This clonotype was seen repeatedly, ten times or more. The chain joins TRBV12-3 or TRBV12-4 to TRBJ1-4; D is unresolved. V lost 2 bases, J lost 5 bases, and 9 bases lay in between. This CDR3 region has 14 residues. CDR3 nucleotides: TGTGCCAGCAGTTTAAGGCAGAAGAATGAAAAACTGTTTTTT. This encodes CASSLRQKNEKLFF.

This clonotype was detected many times. The gene calls are TRBV11-2 and TRBJ2-3, with D perhaps assigned TRBD1 or TRBD2 (5 bases each). CDR3 length equals 13 residues. Germline assignment: CDR1 SGHAT and CDR2 FQNNGV. The V and J ends lost 1 base and 6 bases respectively, with 8 bases between them. CDR3 residues: CASSLGGWDTQYF. CDR3 nucleotide sequence: TGTGCCAGCAGCTTAGGGGGGTGGGATACGCAGTATTTT.

The chain couples TRBV2 to TRBJ2-1, with D possibly being TRBD2 (5 bases). The V end was cut by 11 bases, the J end by 1 base, with 27 bases between. The CDR3 extends over 18 amino acids. The V gene's germline CDR1 is SNHLY and CDR2 FYNNEI. Written as DNA, the CDR3 is TGTGCCCTCAGTCCCCTCTTGGGAGCGGCTCTTTCCTACAATGAGCAGTTCTTC. This codes for CALSPLLGAALSYNEQFF.

This clonotype was picked up many times. This chain links TRBV20-1 with TRBJ2-3; perhaps TRBD2 as D (6 bases). The CDR3 covers 16 residues. The V end was cut by 6 bases, the J end by 0 bases, with 19 bases between. Germline CDR1 reads DFQATT; CDR2 reads SNEGSKA (reference sequence). In DNA, the CDR3 is TGCAGTGCCAAAAGACCGGGAGTCACTAGCACAGATACGCAGTATTTT. Translation: CSAKRPGVTSTDTQYF.

This clonotype was picked up many times. V is TRBV7-2 and J is TRBJ2-1; no clear D. V was pared by 5 bases and J by 3 bases, with 5 bases between. The CDR3 extends over 12 amino acids. From germline, CDR1 is SGHTA and CDR2 FQGNSA. The CDR3, as DNA: TGTGCCAGCAGCCGGATCTACAATGAGCAGTTCTTC. Its translation is CASSRIYNEQFF. The full variable domain, rest sourced from reference TRBV7-2 and TRBJ2-1, is GAGVSQSPSNKVTEKGKDVELRCDPISGHTALYWYRQSLGQGLEFLIYFQGNSAPDKSGLPSDRFSAERTGGSVSTLTIQRTQQEDSAVYLCASSRIYNEQFFGPGTRLTVL.

The table lists this clonotype with many counts. The chain recombines TRBV19 with TRBJ1-5, with TRBD1 matching 9 bases. CDR1 and CDR2 from the germline V gene are LNHDA and SQIVND (reference sequence). CDR3 length equals 14 residues. Germline trimming cut 9 bases from V and 6 bases from J; bases unmatched to any gene: 9. CDR3 bases: TGTGCCAGCACCGGGACAGGGAATGGTCAGCCCCAGCATTTT. Translating gives CASTGTGNGQPQHF.

This clonotype was seen ten or more times. The rearrangement uses TRBV20-1 and TRBJ1-5; 7 nucleotides match TRBD1. The V gene's germline CDR1 is DFQATT and CDR2 SNEGSKA (reference sequence). Trimming cost V 5 bases and J 2 bases; bases outside gene matches: 9. This CDR3 region has 15 residues. CDR3 sequence reads: CSACRGGGRNQPQHF. CDR3 sequence (DNA): TGCAGTGCTTGCCGGGGAGGGGGCCGCAATCAGCCCCAGCATTTT.

The sample holds many counts of this clonotype. Here the CDR3 DNA reads TGCGCCAGCAGCACCGGAGACCTGAACACTGAAGCTTTCTTT. Translation: CASSTGDLNTEAFF. The genes are TRBV5-1 and TRBJ1-1; D remains unclear. The CDR3 is 14 residues long. Trimming stripped 4 bases from V and 0 bases from J, with 10 bases between. The germline V gene has CDR1 SGHRS and CDR2 YFSETQ.

This clonotype was counted ten times or more. The chain couples TRBV20-1 to TRBJ1-1, with D perhaps matching TRBD1 (5 bases). V shed 5 bases and J shed 1 base, with 8 bases lying between them. The CDR3 contains 12 residues. Germline V gene data show CDR1 as DFQATT and CDR2 as SNEGSKA (reference sequence). This CDR3 reads CSARDGNTEAFF. The CDR3 DNA reads TGCAGTGCTCGGGACGGGAACACTGAAGCTTTCTTT.

This clonotype was recorded many times. The chain links TRBV11-2 to TRBJ2-3; the D gene is possibly TRBD2 (5 bases). This CDR3 contains 16 residues. Germline lookup yields CDR1 SGHAT and CDR2 FQNNGV. The V end was cut by 1 base, the J end by 2 bases, with 13 bases between. CDR3 in DNA: TGTGCCAGCAGCTTAGTCCTAGCAGACTTCACAGATACGCAGTATTTT. Protein product: CASSLVLADFTDTQYF.

The genes are TRBV18 and TRBJ1-1; no clear D. V gave up 2 bases and J gave up 4 bases, with 14 bases separating them. The CDR3 covers 15 residues. Germline V gene lookup returns CDR1 KGHSH and CDR2 LQKENI. In DNA form, the CDR3 reads TGTGCCAGCTCACCAACTCCAACGGGCTCCACTGAAGCTTTCTTT. This sequence encodes CASSPTPTGSTEAFF.

This clonotype has ten or more counts. The V and J genes are TRBV7-2 and TRBJ2-7, with no clear D. CDR3 length: 11 residues. Trimming removed 6 bases from V and 6 bases from J, with 9 bases in between. Germline CDR1 reads SGHTA; CDR2 reads FQGNSA. CDR3 sequence (DNA): TGTGCCAGCAGGTTTAGTCTCGAGCAGTACTTC. The encoded protein is CASRFSLEQYF. Based on the CDR3 plus reference TRBV7-2 and TRBJ2-7, the full variable domain is GAGVSQSPSNKVTEKGKDVELRCDPISGHTALYWYRQSLGQGLEFLIYFQGNSAPDKSGLPSDRFSAERTGGSVSTLTIQRTQQEDSAVYLCASRFSLEQYFGPGTRLTVT.

This clonotype appeared many times. The V gene is TRBV20-1, the J gene TRBJ2-1, with 10 bases lining up with TRBD2. Germline V gene data show CDR1 as DFQATT and CDR2 as SNEGSKA (reference sequence). CDR3 length: 15 amino acids. V lost 5 bases to trimming and J lost 3 bases; unmatched junction nucleotides: 7. The CDR3 protein is CSAPGLAEGYNEQFF. DNA for the CDR3: TGCAGTGCTCCCGGACTAGCGGAGGGCTACAATGAGCAGTTCTTC.

This clonotype was counted many times. J is TRBJ2-3 and V is TRBV9, with D maybe TRBD2 (6 bases). There are 12 residues in the CDR3. V was cut by 3 bases and J by 8 bases, with 10 bases left in between. Germline V gives CDR1 SGDLS, CDR2 YYNGEE. The CDR3 sequence is CASSAEAGTQYF. As DNA, the CDR3 is TGTGCCAGCAGCGCGGAAGCGGGTACGCAGTATTTT. The full variable domain, with the rest looked up from reference TRBV9 and TRBJ2-3, is DSGVTQTPKHLITATGQRVTLRCSPRSGDLSVYWYQQSLDQGLQFLIQYYNGEERAKGNILERFSAQQFPDLHSELNLSSLELGDSALYFCASSAEAGTQYFGPGTRLTVL.

In its sample, this clonotype was seen many times. This chain joins TRBV5-1 and TRBJ1-2; D is perhaps TRBD1 (6 bases). Trimming took off 7 bases at V and 2 bases at J, with 15 bases between the two ends. In germline, CDR1 is SGHRS, CDR2 YFSETQ. CDR3 length: 14 residues. The CDR3 protein is CASRQVSGNYGYTF. The DNA for the CDR3 is TGCGCCAGCCGACAGGTCTCGGGGAACTATGGCTACACCTTC.

This clonotype is large. The chain recombines TRBV6-5 with TRBJ2-1; 10 positions match TRBD1. CDR1 MNHEY and CDR2 SVGAGI come from the germline V gene. The CDR3 is made up of 16 amino acids. Trimming at V came to 3 bases and at J to 6 bases, leaving 8 bases not matched to a gene. As DNA, the CDR3 is TGTGCCAGCAGTTATAGAGGGACAGGGGAACGCAATGAGCAGTTCTTC. Protein: CASSYRGTGERNEQFF.

This clonotype was seen ten or more times. J is TRBJ2-1 and V is TRBV6-5; possible D gene TRBD2, 6 bases. The CDR3 sequence is 11 residues long. CDR1 and CDR2 from the germline V gene are MNHEY and SVGAGI. The V end was cut by 4 bases, the J end by 9 bases, with 7 bases between. The DNA of the CDR3 is TGTGCCAGCAGTTCCGGGAGTGAGCAGTTCTTC. Protein product: CASSSGSEQFF.

This clonotype was recorded many times. The rearrangement joins TRBV5-5 to TRBJ2-1; possibly TRBD2 for D (6 bases). Germline loops: CDR1 SGHKS, CDR2 YYEKEE (reference sequence). This CDR3 has 12 amino acids. The ends were cut back, 3 bases at V and 8 bases at J, with 9 bases in the middle. CDR3 loop: CASSWGDDEQFF. The CDR3 coding sequence is TGTGCCAGCAGCTGGGGGGACGATGAGCAGTTCTTC.

The table lists this clonotype with many counts. The V and J genes are TRBV2 and TRBJ1-1, with D unclear. The CDR3 runs to 11 residues. Between the trimmed V and J ends, which lost 3 bases and 7 bases, there was a span of 6 bases. Germline values: CDR1 SNHLY, CDR2 FYNNEI. The chain's CDR3 is CASSESGEAFF. Here the CDR3 DNA reads TGTGCCAGCAGTGAGTCGGGTGAAGCTTTCTTT.

This clonotype appeared many times. The chain combines TRBV15 with TRBJ2-1; 8 nucleotides agree with TRBD2. With V trimmed by 2 bases and J by 7 bases, 13 bases remained unmatched. The germline gives CDR1 LNHNV, CDR2 YYDKDF (reference sequence). CDR3 length: 17 residues. The CDR3 here is CATSRLPTSVVGNEQFF. For the CDR3, the DNA is TGTGCCACCAGCAGATTACCGACTAGCGTTGTAGGGAATGAGCAGTTCTTC. Supplemented by reference TRBV15 and TRBJ2-1, the full variable domain reads DAMVIQNPRYQVTQFGKPVTLSCSQTLNHNVMYWYQQKSSQAPKLLFHYYDKDFNNEADTPDNFQSRRPNTSFCFLDIRSPGLGDTAMYLCATSRLPTSVVGNEQFFGPGTRLTVL.

The sample holds many counts of this clonotype. The chain combines TRBV15 with TRBJ2-7, with D perhaps TRBD1 (5 bases). CDR1 LNHNV and CDR2 YYDKDF come from the germline V gene (reference sequence). Trimming stripped 8 bases from V and 2 bases from J, with 13 bases between. CDR3 length: 13 residues. The CDR3 DNA follows: TGTGCCACCTCTTTGGGCAGGGCCTACGAGCAGTACTTC. Encoded protein: CATSLGRAYEQYF.

This clonotype appeared many times. This CDR3 is CASRGQTYEQYF. CDR3 DNA sequence: TGCGCCAGCAGGGGACAGACCTACGAGCAGTACTTC. This chain links TRBV5-1 with TRBJ2-7; 7 bases align to TRBD1. CDR3 length: 12 residues. J lost 2 bases, V lost 5 bases, and 1 base had no gene match. Germline V gene sequence: CDR1 SGHRS, CDR2 YFSETQ.

This clonotype has a count of ten or more. V and J are TRBV7-2 and TRBJ2-7; perhaps TRBD1 as D (5 bases). The germline V gene has CDR1 SGHTA and CDR2 FQGNSA. The ends were cut back, 5 bases at V and 0 bases at J, with 11 bases in the middle. CDR3 length: 14 amino acids. Here the CDR3 reads CASSRLDSSYEQYF. The CDR3, as DNA: TGTGCCAGCAGCCGACTCGACAGCTCCTACGAGCAGTACTTC.

The sample holds many counts of this clonotype. The chain uses TRBV18 and TRBJ1-1; D may be TRBD1 (5 bases). The V gene's germline CDR1 is KGHSH and CDR2 LQKENI. Trimming removed 4 bases from V and 11 bases from J, with 20 bases in between. The CDR3 covers 14 residues. The CDR3 coding sequence is TGTGCCAGCTCACTTGCTGACAGTCCGGAGGGGGCTTTCTTT. Its protein is CASSLADSPEGAFF.